The 30 T cell receptor beta chains below were found in one sample sequenced in a study of shared clonotypes between healthy human individuals. Some clones are missing from TCRdb's copy, which holds only in-frame ones; the method was immunoSEQ multiplex PCR. The profile shows approximately 1.9 million clones, about 93% of them singletons. CD8 cells classed as naive were CD45RO-negative and positively selected for CCR7, excluding terminally differentiated effector memory CD45RA+ cells. Input material: naive CD8+ T cells from PBMCs. All receptors derive from a man aged 18 to 29 in good health. Some clones in this sample may be carry-over from other donors' samples.

V is TRBV7-8 and J is TRBJ2-3; 15 nucleotides align to TRBD2. CDR1 and CDR2 from the germline V gene are SGHVS and FQNEAQ. V lost 5 bases, J lost 6 bases, and 12 bases stayed unmatched. The CDR3 has 18 residues. The CDR3 is CASSPGLAGGEMEDTQYF. The DNA of the CDR3 is TGTGCCAGCAGCCCCGGACTAGCGGGAGGGGAAATGGAGGATACGCAGTATTTT. The full variable domain, completed using reference TRBV7-8 and TRBJ2-3, is GAGVSQSPRYKVAKRGQDVALRCDPISGHVSLFWYQQALGQGPEFLTYFQNEAQLDKSGLPSDRFFAERPEGSVSTLKIQRTQQEDSAVYLCASSPGLAGGEMEDTQYFGPGTRLTVL.

The chain is built from TRBV7-6 and TRBJ2-1, with 11 bases aligning to TRBD2. Germline V gene sequence: CDR1 SGHVS, CDR2 FNYEAQ. The junction had 8 bases not matched to a gene; V was cut back by 3 bases and J by 7 bases. The CDR3 consists of 16 residues. The CDR3 coding sequence is TGTGCCAGCAGCTTTATAGCGGGAGGGTACATGAATGAGCAGTTCTTC. Amino acid sequence: CASSFIAGGYMNEQFF.

The V gene is TRBV14, the J gene TRBJ2-7, with D tentatively TRBD1 (6 bases). Germline-derived CDR1 and CDR2 are SGHDN and FVKESK. The V end was cut by 2 bases, the J end by 2 bases, with 16 bases between. CDR3 length: 16 amino acids. CDR3 nucleotides: TGTGCCAGCAGCCAAAGAGTCCCAGGGGATCCCTACGAGCAGTACTTC. Its protein product is CASSQRVPGDPYEQYF.

Regarding this clone: The sample contains more than one DNA sequence encoding this CDR3. The V call is TRBV9, the J call TRBJ2-7, with 8 nucleotides matching TRBD1. CDR1 is SGDLS, CDR2 YYNGEE, per germline. V gave up 3 bases and J gave up 2 bases; unmatched junction bases: 7. The CDR3 spans 15 residues. Here the CDR3 reads CASSEGQGVAYEQYF. In DNA form, the CDR3 reads TGTGCCAGCAGCGAAGGACAGGGTGTCGCCTACGAGCAGTACTTC.

The sample holds one count of this clone. This chain uses TRBV27 with TRBJ1-4; 12 bases map to TRBD1. The CDR3 has 16 residues. CDR1 MNHEY and CDR2 SMNVEV come from the germline V gene (reference sequence). Losses at the gene ends were 5 bases for V and 8 bases for J; bases not matched to a gene: 9. CDR3 loop: CASSTGTGGAEEKLFF. The CDR3, as DNA: TGTGCCAGCAGTACCGGGACAGGGGGCGCGGAGGAAAAACTGTTTTTT.

The chain combines TRBV7-2 with TRBJ2-5; D not resolved. The germline CDR1 and CDR2 sequences are SGHTA and FQGNSA. The CDR3 extends over 14 amino acids. Trimming removed 4 bases from V and 0 bases from J, with 9 bases in between. The CDR3 loop is CASSSRTNQETQYF. The DNA for the CDR3 is TGTGCCAGCAGCTCCAGGACGAACCAAGAGACCCAGTACTTC. Drawing the rest from reference TRBV7-2 and TRBJ2-5, the complete variable domain is GAGVSQSPSNKVTEKGKDVELRCDPISGHTALYWYRQSLGQGLEFLIYFQGNSAPDKSGLPSDRFSAERTGGSVSTLTIQRTQQEDSAVYLCASSSRTNQETQYFGPGTRLLVL.

The chain combines TRBV6-6 with TRBJ2-7, with no clear D. CDR3 length: 14 amino acids. V lost 6 bases and J 2 bases, leaving 14 bases between the germline ends. Germline CDR1 and CDR2: MNHNY and SVGAGI (reference sequence). CDR3: CASSPETQTYEQYF. The CDR3 DNA reads as TGTGCCAGCAGCCCCGAGACGCAGACCTACGAGCAGTACTTC.

The count of this clone is one. The V call is TRBV9, the J call TRBJ2-7; D is undetermined. Trimming took 2 bases from V and 0 from J, leaving 12 bases between them. This CDR3 region has 15 residues. CDR1 and CDR2 (germline): SGDLS, YYNGEE. CDR3 in amino acids: CASSVTPQSSYEQYF. CDR3 DNA: TGTGCCAGCAGCGTCACACCACAGTCCTCCTACGAGCAGTACTTC.

The chain carries TRBV27 and TRBJ2-2; 12 positions agree with TRBD2. Germline lookup yields CDR1 MNHEY and CDR2 SMNVEV (reference sequence). The CDR3 is 16 residues long. The trim removed 2 bases at V and 7 bases at J, leaving 5 bases unmatched. CDR3 DNA sequence: TGTGCCAGCAGTTTAAGTCTAGCGGGAGGGATCGGGGAGCTGTTTTTT. The encoded protein is CASSLSLAGGIGELFF.

The gene calls are TRBV27 and TRBJ1-3, with TRBD1 identical over 11 bases. V was clipped by 4 bases and J by 3 bases; unmatched bases: 8. This CDR3 has 17 residues. Germline V gene lookup returns CDR1 MNHEY and CDR2 SMNVEV (reference sequence). The CDR3: CASSSYGDRGFGNTIYF. In nucleotides, the CDR3 is TGTGCCAGCAGTTCATACGGGGACAGGGGGTTTGGAAACACCATATATTTT.

The rearrangement links TRBV9 to TRBJ2-3, with 11 bases aligning to TRBD1. Trimming at V came to 2 bases and at J to 3 bases, leaving 5 bases not matched to a gene. The CDR3 extends over 16 amino acids. From germline, CDR1 is SGDLS and CDR2 YYNGEE. CDR3 region: CASSVGTGGRTDTQYF. The CDR3 region has the DNA TGTGCCAGCAGCGTCGGGACAGGGGGTAGGACAGATACGCAGTATTTT.

The chain combines TRBV27 with TRBJ2-2; D possibly corresponds to TRBD2 (6 bases). The CDR3 covers 15 residues. The germline V gene has CDR1 MNHEY and CDR2 SMNVEV (reference sequence). With 5 bases removed from V and 3 bases from J, the gap between germline ends came to 13 bases. The CDR3 is CASSRGRRDTGELFF. Here the CDR3 DNA reads TGTGCCAGCAGTAGAGGGAGGCGGGACACCGGGGAGCTGTTTTTT.

The chain is built from TRBV7-9 and TRBJ2-1, with a weak D call TRBD2 (5 bases). CDR3 length: 15 amino acids. CDR1 SEHNR and CDR2 FQNEAQ come from the germline V gene (reference sequence). The ends were cut back, 5 bases at V and 5 bases at J, with 16 bases in the middle. The CDR3 DNA follows: TGTGCCAGCAGCCTCATGCAGGACGGGAACAATGAGCAGTTCTTC. It yields the protein CASSLMQDGNNEQFF.

This chain connects TRBV29-1 to TRBJ1-4, with 9 positions matching TRBD1. The CDR3 spans 15 residues. Germline CDR1 is SQVTM and CDR2 is ANQGSEA. With V trimmed by 5 bases and J by 1 base, 5 bases remained unmatched. CDR3 nucleotide sequence: TGCAGCGTTCCCGGACAGGGGAGAACTAATGAAAAACTGTTTTTT. This codes for CSVPGQGRTNEKLFF.

The chain has TRBV6-6 and TRBJ1-2, with 7 bases fitting TRBD1. The CDR3 covers 15 residues. Germline assignment: CDR1 MNHNY and CDR2 SVGAGI (reference sequence). V gave up 2 bases and J gave up 3 bases; unmatched junction bases: 6. The CDR3: CASSYAYRGDYGYTF. The CDR3 DNA reads TGTGCCAGCAGTTACGCCTACAGGGGCGACTATGGCTACACCTTC.

The J gene is TRBJ2-7, the V gene TRBV7-2; TRBD2 aligns across 7 bases. V lost 1 base and J lost 4; bases outside the gene matches: 7. The CDR3 covers 15 residues. The germline V gene has CDR1 SGHTA and CDR2 FQGNSA. In DNA, the CDR3 is TGTGCCAGCAGCTTAGTAACGGGAGGCATGTACGAGCAGTACTTC. Residues: CASSLVTGGMYEQYF. The variable domain in full, with the rest retrieved from reference TRBV7-2 and TRBJ2-7, is GAGVSQSPSNKVTEKGKDVELRCDPISGHTALYWYRQSLGQGLEFLIYFQGNSAPDKSGLPSDRFSAERTGGSVSTLTIQRTQQEDSAVYLCASSLVTGGMYEQYFGPGTRLTVT.

Here the CDR3 reads CASSLGFGSSYNEQFF. CDR3 DNA: TGTGCCAGCAGCTTAGGCTTCGGGAGCTCCTACAATGAGCAGTTCTTC. The chain links TRBV7-9 to TRBJ2-1; weak D call: TRBD2 (6 bases). The CDR3 is 16 residues long. Trimming removed 1 base at V and 0 bases at J, with 10 bases between. The V gene's germline CDR1 is SEHNR and CDR2 FQNEAQ (reference sequence).

Comments on this clone: A clone one base away is much larger, so this may be a read error. The rearrangement links TRBV6-1 to TRBJ1-1; D ambiguous. V was clipped by 5 bases and J by 0 bases, with 10 bases between them. Germline V gives CDR1 MNHNS, CDR2 SASEGT. The CDR3 loop spans 14 amino acids. CDR3 bases: TGTGCCAGCAGTCCACGGACGGTGAACACTGAAGCTTTCTTT. This gives the protein CASSPRTVNTEAFF.

The rearrangement joins TRBV28 to TRBJ2-7; no reliable D call. The CDR3 is 14 amino acids. Germline V gene lookup returns CDR1 MDHEN and CDR2 SYDVKM. The V end was cut by 4 bases, the J end by 2 bases, with 12 bases between. The CDR3 loop reads CASSSLELPYEQYF. As DNA, the CDR3 is TGTGCCAGCAGTTCCCTCGAGTTGCCCTACGAGCAGTACTTC.

J is TRBJ2-2 and V is TRBV28; 9 positions match TRBD1. The junction had 8 bases not matched to a gene; V was cut back by 6 bases and J by 0 bases. Germline V gives CDR1 MDHEN, CDR2 SYDVKM. This CDR3 comprises 17 residues. The CDR3 bases are TGTGCCAGCAGAGACCGGGACAGGGAACCGAACACCGGGGAGCTGTTTTTT. Residues: CASRDRDREPNTGELFF. Full variable domain (rest looked up from reference TRBV28 and TRBJ2-2): DVKVTQSSRYLVKRTGEKVFLECVQDMDHENMFWYRQDPGLGLRLIYFSYDVKMKEKGDIPEGYSVSREKKERFSLILESASTNQTSMYLCASRDRDREPNTGELFFGEGSRLTVL.

This rearrangement joins TRBV6-5 to TRBJ1-2, with D unresolved. The ends were cut back, 7 bases at V and 4 bases at J, with 19 bases in the middle. Germline V gene data show CDR1 as MNHEY and CDR2 as SVGAGI. This CDR3 has 15 amino acids. CDR3 protein: CASTPYDGASYGYTF. CDR3 DNA: TGTGCCAGCACCCCATACGACGGCGCTAGCTATGGCTACACCTTC.

The gene calls are TRBV30 and TRBJ1-2; D may be TRBD1 (6 bases). V shed 4 bases and J shed 1 base, with 16 bases lying between them. CDR1 GTSNPN and CDR2 SVGIG come from the germline V gene (reference sequence). There are 15 residues in the CDR3. CDR3 loop: CAWTRGGDGNYGYTF. Written as DNA, the CDR3 is TGTGCCTGGACGAGGGGGGGCGACGGTAACTATGGCTACACCTTC.

Remarks on this clone: Other nucleotide sequences in the sample specify the same CDR3. The chain is built from TRBV27 and TRBJ1-2; D is perhaps TRBD1 (6 bases). Germline CDR1 and CDR2: MNHEY and SMNVEV (reference sequence). V was shortened by 2 bases and J by 4 bases, with 8 bases between the two germline ends. This CDR3 has 13 amino acids. DNA for the CDR3: TGTGCCAGCAGTTTAAGGGGGAGCTATGGCTACACCTTC. The encoded protein is CASSLRGSYGYTF.

This clone was found once. The chain uses TRBV7-9 and TRBJ2-1; D is unclear. CDR1 SEHNR and CDR2 FQNEAQ come from the germline V gene (reference sequence). This CDR3 comprises 16 residues. V lost 0 bases and J lost 7, with 16 bases in between. The CDR3 DNA is TGTGCCAGCAGCTTAGCGACCCTCACGACCTGGAATGAGCAGTTCTTC. It codes for CASSLATLTTWNEQFF.

This chain connects TRBV25-1 to TRBJ2-5, with 7 bases that match TRBD1. Germline loops: CDR1 MGHDK, CDR2 SYGVNS. V dropped 6 bases and J dropped 3; count of bases not matched to a gene: 1. This CDR3 is built from 12 residues. The CDR3 DNA follows: TGTGCCAGCAGCCAGGGGGAAGAGACCCAGTACTTC. It translates to CASSQGEETQYF.

This chain uses TRBV6-6 with TRBJ2-7, with D perhaps TRBD1 (6 bases). Trimming shortened V by 8 bases and J by 5 bases, and 19 bases separated the two germline ends. CDR1 and CDR2 from the germline V gene are MNHNY and SVGAGI (reference sequence). The CDR3 loop spans 14 amino acids. The CDR3 sequence is CASVRTGWRNEQYF. CDR3 bases: TGTGCCAGCGTTCGTACAGGGTGGCGAAACGAGCAGTACTTC.

The chain links TRBV15 to TRBJ2-6, with a tentative D call TRBD2 (6 bases). The V gene's germline CDR1 is LNHNV and CDR2 YYDKDF (reference sequence). The V gene lost 0 bases and the J gene lost 0 bases, with 9 bases spanning the gap. This CDR3 region has 17 residues. DNA for the CDR3: TGTGCCACCAGCAGAGATGGCGGGGTCTCTGGGGCCAACGTCCTGACTTTC. This encodes CATSRDGGVSGANVLTF.

This chain links TRBV5-1 with TRBJ2-5, with 7 positions matching TRBD2. Germline lookup yields CDR1 SGHRS and CDR2 YFSETQ. There are 16 residues in the CDR3. V trimming: 0 bases; J trimming: 1 base; junction bases outside the gene matches: 6. This chain's CDR3 is CASSLEAGEFQETQYF. DNA of the CDR3: TGCGCCAGCAGCTTGGAGGCGGGAGAGTTCCAAGAGACCCAGTACTTC. Full variable domain (rest looked up from reference TRBV5-1 and TRBJ2-5): KAGVTQTPRYLIKTRGQQVTLSCSPISGHRSVSWYQQTPGQGLQFLFEYFSETQRNKGNFPGRFSGRQFSNSRSEMNVSTLELGDSALYLCASSLEAGEFQETQYFGPGTRLLVL.

The gene calls are TRBV13 and TRBJ2-7; D gene ambiguous. Per the germline V gene, CDR1 is PRHDT and CDR2 is FYEKMQ (reference sequence). V lost 0 bases and J lost 0, with 6 bases in between. This CDR3 is built from 14 residues. The CDR3 region is CASSLGAVSYEQYF. The CDR3 DNA is TGTGCCAGCAGCTTAGGGGCGGTCTCCTACGAGCAGTACTTC.

The chain recombines TRBV27 with TRBJ2-7; D ambiguous. There are 13 residues in the CDR3. The V end was cut by 2 bases, the J end by 2 bases, with 7 bases between. The germline CDR1 and CDR2 sequences are MNHEY and SMNVEV (reference sequence). The CDR3 sequence: CASSLRSAYEQYF. In nucleotides, the CDR3 is TGTGCCAGCAGTTTACGGTCCGCCTACGAGCAGTACTTC.